Given below is one T cell receptor (beta chain) in context. An end of the junction does not agree with germline; a read error may underlie this. The data derive from a study of molecular identifiers for immune sequencing clone quantification. TCRdb called the PCR reads again in MiXCR, with one record for every CDR3 protein. Of about 40,000 distinct CDR3 sequences in the sample, roughly 19% are singletons; the top ten hold more than 0.95%. The CDR3 spans 14 residues. The germline V gene encodes CDR1 MNHEY and CDR2 SVGAGI. The source is a human donor in good health. Some libraries in this study had Jurkat cell RNA spiked in. V gene TRBV6-5 combines with J gene TRBJ2-2, with D unresolved. Specimen: naive CD8+ T cells from blood, with Jurkat cell RNA spiked in. The subset here: FACS-sorted CD8+CD4-CCR7+CD45RA+ naive T cells. Here the CDR3 DNA reads TGCACCAGCAGTTACACGAGAAACACCGGGGAGCTGTTTTTT. Translating it yields CTSSYTRNTGELFF.